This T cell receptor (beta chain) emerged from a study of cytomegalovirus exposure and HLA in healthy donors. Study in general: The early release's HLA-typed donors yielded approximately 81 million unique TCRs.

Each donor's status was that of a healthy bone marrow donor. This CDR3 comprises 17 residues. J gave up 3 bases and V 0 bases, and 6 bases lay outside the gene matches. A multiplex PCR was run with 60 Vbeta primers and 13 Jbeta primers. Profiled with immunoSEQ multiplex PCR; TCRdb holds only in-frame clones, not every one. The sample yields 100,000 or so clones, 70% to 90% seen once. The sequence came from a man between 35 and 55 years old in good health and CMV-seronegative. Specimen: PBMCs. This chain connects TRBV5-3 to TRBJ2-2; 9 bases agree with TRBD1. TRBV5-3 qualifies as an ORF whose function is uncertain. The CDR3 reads CARSLETRDRDTGELFF. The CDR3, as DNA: TGTGCCAGAAGCTTGGAGACTCGGGACAGGGACACCGGGGAGCTGTTTTTT.